Below, 17 T cell receptor beta chains from the same sample are listed, as sequenced in a study of shared clonotypes between healthy human individuals. Here immunoSEQ multiplex PCR was the method, and the copy in TCRdb shows in-frame clones only, minus some. The sample consists of hundreds of thousands of clones, around 73% of them appearing once. Sample: memory CD4+ T cells sorted from blood. Subset given: CD45RA-negative fraction. These TCRs come from a woman in her 30s in good health.

The chain couples TRBV6-5 to TRBJ1-2; D gene uncertain. With 0 bases removed from V and 4 bases from J, the gap between germline ends came to 15 bases. Germline CDR1 is MNHEY and CDR2 is SVGAGI. The CDR3 is 16 residues long. CDR3 residues: CASSYSMSAQSYGYTF. For the CDR3, the DNA is TGTGCCAGCAGTTACTCGATGTCCGCCCAATCCTATGGCTACACCTTC.

The chain joins TRBV6-5 to TRBJ1-3; D gene ambiguous. The V end was cut by 6 bases, the J end by 2 bases, with 2 bases between. Germline V gene sequence: CDR1 MNHEY, CDR2 SVGAGI. This CDR3 has 11 amino acids. The CDR3 spells CASSAGNTIYF. The CDR3 DNA follows: TGTGCCAGCAGCGCTGGAAACACCATATATTTT.

Concerning this clone: The sample holds other DNA sequences that translate to the same CDR3. DNA of the CDR3: TGCGCCGGGCTGGTACAAGAGACCCAGTACTTC. This gives the protein CAGLVQETQYF. This chain uses TRBV20-1 with TRBJ2-5; D not certain. CDR1 and CDR2 (germline): DFQATT, SNEGSKA (reference sequence). The CDR3 extends over 11 amino acids.

The chain uses TRBV5-1 and TRBJ2-7; perhaps D is TRBD1 or TRBD2 (6 bases each). Deletions cut 7 bases from V and 0 bases from J, with 14 bases between. This CDR3 has 14 residues. CDR1 is SGHRS and CDR2 is YFSETQ in the germline V gene. In DNA form, the CDR3 reads TGCGCCAGCGCAAGGGGGGAATACTCCTACGAGCAGTACTTC. Translated, it gives CASARGEYSYEQYF.

Note on this clone: This may be a read error, as it is one base from a much larger clone. The identical CDR3 is also encoded by other nucleotide sequences in the sample. The V gene is TRBV11-2, the J gene TRBJ2-5; D is uncertain. The V gene's germline CDR1 is SGHAT and CDR2 FQNNGV. This CDR3 is 11 amino acids long. Trimming cost V 2 bases and J 5 bases, with 3 bases left between them. The CDR3 loop is CASSLSETQYF. The CDR3 DNA follows: TGTGCCAGCAGCTTATCCGAGACCCAGTACTTC.

The gene calls are TRBV5-1 and TRBJ1-1; D unresolved. Per the germline V gene, CDR1 is SGHRS and CDR2 is YFSETQ. The CDR3 has 14 amino acids. The V end was cut by 0 bases, the J end by 1 base, with 7 bases between. The CDR3 region has the DNA TGCGCCAGCAGCTTGGGTTTTACGAACACTGAAGCTTTCTTT. The encoded protein is CASSLGFTNTEAFF.

This clone was seen only a few times. The V gene is TRBV27, the J gene TRBJ2-3; D not resolved. The germline CDR1 and CDR2 sequences are MNHEY and SMNVEV (reference sequence). The ends were cut back, 6 bases at V and 4 bases at J, with 14 bases in the middle. The CDR3 spans 14 residues. The CDR3 region is CASRLQDGPDTQYF. The CDR3 nucleotides read TGTGCCAGCAGACTACAAGACGGACCAGATACGCAGTATTTT.

The V and J genes are TRBV29-1 and TRBJ2-1; D ambiguous. Trimming stripped 6 bases from V and 7 bases from J, with 22 bases between. The CDR3 covers 15 residues. Germline CDR1 reads SQVTM; CDR2 reads ANQGSEA. The CDR3 is CSVLPTPGIWNEQFF. The CDR3 DNA reads as TGCAGCGTCCTCCCGACTCCTGGTATATGGAATGAGCAGTTCTTC.

This clone has a single count. The chain combines TRBV5-6 with TRBJ2-7; D may match TRBD1 or TRBD2 (5 bases each). Trimming pared 2 bases from V and 0 bases from J, leaving 9 bases between. CDR1 is SGHDT and CDR2 is YYEEEE in the germline V gene. This CDR3 contains 14 residues. The CDR3 region is CASSLTRGSYEQYF. In nucleotides, the CDR3 is TGTGCCAGCAGCTTAACGAGGGGCTCCTACGAGCAGTACTTC.

The rearrangement links TRBV7-9 to TRBJ2-7, with TRBD2 matching 9 bases. The trim removed 5 bases at V and 1 base at J, leaving 3 bases unmatched. The CDR3 contains 14 residues. The V gene's germline CDR1 is SEHNR and CDR2 FQNEAQ (reference sequence). In DNA form, the CDR3 reads TGTGCCAGCAGCCGACTAGCGGCTTCCTACGAGCAGTACTTC. It translates to CASSRLAASYEQYF. Full variable domain (remainder filled in from reference TRBV7-9 and TRBJ2-7): DTGVSQNPRHKITKRGQNVTFRCDPISEHNRLYWYRQTLGQGPEFLTYFQNEAQLEKSRLLSDRFSAERPKGSFSTLEIQRTEQGDSAMYLCASSRLAASYEQYFGPGTRLTVT.

V gene TRBV4-1 combines with J gene TRBJ2-7, with 11 nucleotides matching TRBD2. The trim removed 4 bases at V and 5 bases at J, leaving 7 bases unmatched. This CDR3 has 15 amino acids. From germline, CDR1 is MGHRA and CDR2 YSYEKL. CDR3 residues: CASSRNSGRADEQYF. CDR3 DNA: TGCGCCAGCAGCCGGAATAGCGGGAGGGCCGACGAGCAGTACTTC.

The V gene is TRBV30, the J gene TRBJ1-3; D possibly corresponds to TRBD1 (5 bases). The CDR3 is 16 residues long. Germline values: CDR1 GTSNPN, CDR2 SVGIG (reference sequence). V lost 1 base and J 5 bases, leaving 18 bases between the germline ends. The CDR3 bases are TGTGCCTGGAGTGATCAGTGGGGCTATGGGAGAAACACCATATATTTT. The encoded protein is CAWSDQWGYGRNTIYF.

The sample holds one count of this clone. The CDR3 DNA sequence: TGCGCCAGCAGCTTGGCCAACGGCGTGGAGACCCAGTACTTC. This codes for CASSLANGVETQYF. The chain combines TRBV5-1 with TRBJ2-5; D unresolved. The CDR3 contains 14 residues. V was cut by 0 bases and J by 5 bases, with 11 bases left in between. Per the germline V gene, CDR1 is SGHRS and CDR2 is YFSETQ.

This CDR3 is CASRGTVSYEQYF. Written as DNA, the CDR3 is TGCGCCAGCAGAGGGACAGTCTCCTACGAGCAGTACTTC. The chain recombines TRBV5-1 with TRBJ2-7, with 7 bases that match TRBD1. J lost 0 bases, V lost 5 bases, and 2 bases had no gene match. CDR3 length equals 13 residues. Germline loops: CDR1 SGHRS, CDR2 YFSETQ.

V and J are TRBV27 and TRBJ2-5; 8 bases align to TRBD1. CDR1 MNHEY and CDR2 SMNVEV come from the germline V gene (reference sequence). V dropped 3 bases and J dropped 2; count of bases not matched to a gene: 14. The CDR3 runs to 18 residues. CDR3 sequence: CASSFVGLTGVGQETQYF. In DNA form, the CDR3 reads TGTGCCAGCAGTTTTGTAGGGTTGACAGGGGTAGGGCAAGAGACCCAGTACTTC.

The chain is built from TRBV30 and TRBJ2-1; tentative D call: TRBD2 (6 bases). The CDR3 length is 13 residues. Trimming pared 6 bases from V and 5 bases from J, leaving 14 bases between. CDR1 is GTSNPN and CDR2 is SVGIG in the germline V gene (reference sequence). The CDR3 reads CACCGNGDNEQFF. In DNA, the CDR3 is TGTGCCTGCTGCGGGAATGGTGACAATGAGCAGTTCTTC.

J is TRBJ2-7 and V is TRBV6-1; D is possibly TRBD1 or TRBD2 (5 bases each). Germline V CDR1 and CDR2: MNHNS, SASEGT. The V and J ends lost 6 bases and 2 bases respectively, with 17 bases between them. The CDR3 totals 15 residues. CDR3 loop: CASSSNRDVAYEQYF. The CDR3 DNA follows: TGTGCCAGCAGCTCAAACCGGGACGTTGCCTACGAGCAGTACTTC.